Here is one T cell receptor beta chain with its context. This sample is part of a study of monozygotic twins with inflammatory bowel disease. In germline, CDR1 is SGHRS, CDR2 YFSETQ. The CDR3 contains 17 residues. An amount of 3500 ng of total RNA was used for each TCR library. Addition of UMIs with a 6-nucleotide sample barcode was achieved by template switching. TCRdb re-called the 5' RACE reads and catalogs CDR3 proteins one per entry, DNA excluded. Here the sample table reports 190,000 or so distinct CDR3 sequences. Sequencing was carried out using blood. The clonotype was recovered from a human donor with ulcerative colitis or Crohn's disease, or a healthy co-twin of an affected twin (not recorded which). The V gene is TRBV5-1, the J gene TRBJ1-3; TCRdb's D call, TRBD1, is unchecked because there is no DNA. The CDR3 loop is CASSSSGTASSGNTIYF.